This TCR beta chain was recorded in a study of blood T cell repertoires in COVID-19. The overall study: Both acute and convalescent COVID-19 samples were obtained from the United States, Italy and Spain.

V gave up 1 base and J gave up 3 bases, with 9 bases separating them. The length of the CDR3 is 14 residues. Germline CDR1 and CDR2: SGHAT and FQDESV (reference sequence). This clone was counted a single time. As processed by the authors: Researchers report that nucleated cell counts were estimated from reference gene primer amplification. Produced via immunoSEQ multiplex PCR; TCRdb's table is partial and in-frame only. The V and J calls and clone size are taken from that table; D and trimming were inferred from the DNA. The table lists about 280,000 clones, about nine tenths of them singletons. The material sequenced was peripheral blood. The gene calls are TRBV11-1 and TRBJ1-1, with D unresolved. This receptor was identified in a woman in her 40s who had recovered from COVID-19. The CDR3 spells CASSLEHGDTEAFF. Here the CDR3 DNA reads TGTGCCAGCAGCTTAGAACACGGGGACACTGAAGCTTTCTTT.